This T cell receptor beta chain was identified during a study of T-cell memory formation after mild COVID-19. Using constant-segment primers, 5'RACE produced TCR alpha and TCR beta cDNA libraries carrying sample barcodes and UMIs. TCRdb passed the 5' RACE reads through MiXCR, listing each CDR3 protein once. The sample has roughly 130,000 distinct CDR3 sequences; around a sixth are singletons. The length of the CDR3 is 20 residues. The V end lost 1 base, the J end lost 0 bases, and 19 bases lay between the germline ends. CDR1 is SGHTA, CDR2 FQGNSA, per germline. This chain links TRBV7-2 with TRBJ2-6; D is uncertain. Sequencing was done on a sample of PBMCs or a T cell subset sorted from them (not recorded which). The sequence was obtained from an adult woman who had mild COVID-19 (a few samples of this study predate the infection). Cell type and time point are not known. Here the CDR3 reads CASSLGRLGPRGSGANVLTF. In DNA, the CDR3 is TGTGCCAGCAGCTTAGGCCGCTTGGGCCCCCGAGGCTCTGGGGCCAACGTCCTGACTTTC.